One and the same sample provided the 2 T cell receptor beta chains below, sequenced in a study of T-cell memory formation after mild COVID-19. TCRdb itself ran the 5' RACE reads through MiXCR, one entry per CDR3 protein. This table holds over 450,000 distinct CDR3 sequences, approximately 20% found once. The sequenced material came from PBMCs or a T cell subset sorted from them (not recorded which). These receptors originate from an adult woman who had mild COVID-19 (a few samples of this study predate the infection). Cell type and time point are not known.

The chain employs TRBV3-1 and TRBJ2-7, with 7 nucleotides matching TRBD1. The germline V gene encodes CDR1 LGHDT and CDR2 YNNKEL (reference sequence). This CDR3 region has 15 residues. With 3 bases clipped from V and 3 bases from J, the junction kept 8 bases outside the gene matches. CDR3 region: CASSQFGDRDYEQYF. The DNA of the CDR3 is TGTGCCAGCAGCCAGTTTGGAGACAGGGACTACGAGCAGTACTTC.

The chain links TRBV6-2 or TRBV6-3 to TRBJ2-2, with a weak D call TRBD2 (6 bases). The CDR3 length is 14 residues. The V end was cut by 6 bases, the J end by 5 bases, with 13 bases between. The germline CDR1 and CDR2 sequences are MNHEY and SVGEGT. The CDR3 region is CASSTRRGTGELFF. In DNA, the CDR3 is TGTGCCAGCAGCACGAGACGGGGGACCGGGGAGCTGTTTTTT.